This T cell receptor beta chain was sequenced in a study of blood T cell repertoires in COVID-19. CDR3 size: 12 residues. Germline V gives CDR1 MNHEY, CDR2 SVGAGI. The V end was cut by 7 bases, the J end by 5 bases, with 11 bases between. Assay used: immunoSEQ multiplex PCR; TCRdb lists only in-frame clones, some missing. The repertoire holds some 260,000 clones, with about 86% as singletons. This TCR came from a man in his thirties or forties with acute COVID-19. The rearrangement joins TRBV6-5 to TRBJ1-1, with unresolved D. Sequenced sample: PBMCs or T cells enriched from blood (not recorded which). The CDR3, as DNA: TGTGCCAGCACCGGAGTCGGGACTGAAGCTTTCTTT. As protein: CASTGVGTEAFF.